The present entry profiles one T cell receptor beta chain with its context. Its specificity is not known. Sample-barcoded 5' priming and a J-beta primer mix drove a second PCR of roughly 7 to 11 cycles. From the 5' RACE reads, TCRdb called clonotypes with MiXCR, one entry per CDR3 protein. This table has roughly 1,800,000 distinct CDR3 sequences, around 48% appearing once. The entry originates in a study of blood T cells in healthy people across ages. Across the study: Per two T cells, template switching captured roughly one barcoded beta molecule. Study-wide results and limits: Estimated diversity, derived from one million T cells, was regarded as an underestimate.

The germline V gene has CDR1 LGHDT and CDR2 YNNKEL (reference sequence). This CDR3 is 17 amino acids long. The ends lost 4 bases at V and 3 bases at J; junction bases unmatched: 4. The sample taken for sequencing was blood. This clonotype was obtained from a middle-aged woman in good health. The chain couples TRBV3-1 to TRBJ2-6; the match to TRBD1 covers 12 bases. Written as DNA, the CDR3 is TGTGCCAGCAGCCTGGGACAGGGGGCGATTGGGGCCAACGTCCTGACTTTC. Translation gives CASSLGQGAIGANVLTF.